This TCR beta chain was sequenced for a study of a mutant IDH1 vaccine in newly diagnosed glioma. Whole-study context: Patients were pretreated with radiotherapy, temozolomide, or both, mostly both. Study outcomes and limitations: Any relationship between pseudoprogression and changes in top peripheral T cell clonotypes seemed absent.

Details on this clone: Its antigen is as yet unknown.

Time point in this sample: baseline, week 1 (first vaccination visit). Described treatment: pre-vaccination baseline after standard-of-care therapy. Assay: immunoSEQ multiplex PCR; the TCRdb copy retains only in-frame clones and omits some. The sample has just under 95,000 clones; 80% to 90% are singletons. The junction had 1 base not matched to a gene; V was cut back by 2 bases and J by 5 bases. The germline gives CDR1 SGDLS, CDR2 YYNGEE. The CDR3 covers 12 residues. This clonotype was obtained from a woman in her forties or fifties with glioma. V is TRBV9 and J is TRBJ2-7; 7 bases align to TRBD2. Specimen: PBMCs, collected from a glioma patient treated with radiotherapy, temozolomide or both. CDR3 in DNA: TGTGCCAGCAGCGTGGGGGGGGACGAGCAGTACTTC. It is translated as CASSVGGDEQYF.